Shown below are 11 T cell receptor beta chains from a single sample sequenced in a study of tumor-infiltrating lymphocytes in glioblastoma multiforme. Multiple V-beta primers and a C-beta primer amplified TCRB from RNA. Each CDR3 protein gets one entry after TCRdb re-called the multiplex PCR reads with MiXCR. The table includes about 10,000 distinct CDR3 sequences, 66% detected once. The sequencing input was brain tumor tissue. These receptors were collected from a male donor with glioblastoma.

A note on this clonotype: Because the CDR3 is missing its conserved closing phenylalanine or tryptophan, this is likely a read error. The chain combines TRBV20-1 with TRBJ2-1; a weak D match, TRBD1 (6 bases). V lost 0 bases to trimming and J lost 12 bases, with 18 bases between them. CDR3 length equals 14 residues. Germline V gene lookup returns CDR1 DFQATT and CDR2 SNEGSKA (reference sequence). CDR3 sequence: CSARDETGLYGQFS. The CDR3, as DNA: TGCAGTGCTAGAGATGAGACAGGACTGTATGGGCAGTTCTCC.

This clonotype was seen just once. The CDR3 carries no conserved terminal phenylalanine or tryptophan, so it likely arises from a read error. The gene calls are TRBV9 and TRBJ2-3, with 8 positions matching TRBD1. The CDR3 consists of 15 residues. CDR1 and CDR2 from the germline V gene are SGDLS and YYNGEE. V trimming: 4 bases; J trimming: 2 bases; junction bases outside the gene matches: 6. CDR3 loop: CASSPGQEITDTQYL. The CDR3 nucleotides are TGTGCCAGCAGCCCGGGACAGGAGATCACAGATACGCAGTATTTG.

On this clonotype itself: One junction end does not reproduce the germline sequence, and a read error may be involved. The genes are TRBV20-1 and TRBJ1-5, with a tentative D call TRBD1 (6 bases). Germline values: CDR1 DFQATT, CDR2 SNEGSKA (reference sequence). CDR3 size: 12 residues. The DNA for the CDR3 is TGCAATGCTAGTACAGGGTTGCAACCCCAGCATTTT. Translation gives CNASTGLQPQHF.

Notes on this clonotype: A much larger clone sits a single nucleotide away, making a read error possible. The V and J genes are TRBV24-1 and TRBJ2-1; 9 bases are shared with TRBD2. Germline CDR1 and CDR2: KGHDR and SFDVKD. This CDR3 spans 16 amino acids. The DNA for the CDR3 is TGTGCCGCCAGTGACCGAGCGGGAGGCTACTACAATGAGCAGTTCTTC. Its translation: CAASDRAGGYYNEQFF.

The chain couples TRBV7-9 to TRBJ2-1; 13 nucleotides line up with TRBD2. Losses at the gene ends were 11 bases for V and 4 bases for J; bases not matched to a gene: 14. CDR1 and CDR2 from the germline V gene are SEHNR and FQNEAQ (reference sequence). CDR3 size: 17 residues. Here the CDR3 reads CADRSTSGRTLYNEQFF. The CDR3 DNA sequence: TGTGCCGACAGGTCGACTAGCGGGAGGACACTTTACAATGAGCAGTTCTTC.

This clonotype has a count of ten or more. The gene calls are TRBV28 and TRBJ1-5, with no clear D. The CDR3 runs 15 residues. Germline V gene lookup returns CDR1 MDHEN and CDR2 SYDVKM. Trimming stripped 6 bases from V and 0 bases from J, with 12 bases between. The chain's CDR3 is CASSRGTVSNQPQHF. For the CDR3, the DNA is TGTGCCAGCAGCCGCGGAACAGTTAGCAATCAGCCCCAGCATTTT.

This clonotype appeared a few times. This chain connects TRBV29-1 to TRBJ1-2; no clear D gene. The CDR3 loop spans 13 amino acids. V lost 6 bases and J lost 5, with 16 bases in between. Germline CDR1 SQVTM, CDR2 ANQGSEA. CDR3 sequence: CSVRALASYGYTF. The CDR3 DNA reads TGCAGCGTGCGGGCCCTGGCCTCGTATGGCTACACCTTC. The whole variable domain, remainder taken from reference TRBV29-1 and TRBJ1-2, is SAVISQKPSRDICQRGTSLTIQCQVDSQVTMMFWYRQQPGQSLTLIATANQGSEATYESGFVIDKFPISRPNLTFSTLTVSNMSPEDSSIYLCSVRALASYGYTFGSGTRLTVV.

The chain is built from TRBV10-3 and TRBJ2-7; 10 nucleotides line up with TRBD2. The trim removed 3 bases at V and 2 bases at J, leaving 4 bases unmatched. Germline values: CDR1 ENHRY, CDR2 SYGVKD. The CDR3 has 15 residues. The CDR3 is CAISDILAGTYEQYF. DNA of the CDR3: TGTGCCATCAGTGACATACTAGCGGGAACCTACGAGCAGTACTTC.

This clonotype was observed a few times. The CDR3 is CASSSTSGVSGEQYF. In nucleotides, the CDR3 is TGTGCCAGCAGCTCAACTAGCGGCGTAAGCGGGGAGCAGTACTTC. This sequence joins TRBV11-3 and TRBJ2-7, with TRBD2 identical over 8 bases. CDR3 size: 15 residues. With V trimmed by 4 bases and J by 7 bases, 12 bases remained unmatched. Per the germline V gene, CDR1 is SGHNT and CDR2 is YENEEA.

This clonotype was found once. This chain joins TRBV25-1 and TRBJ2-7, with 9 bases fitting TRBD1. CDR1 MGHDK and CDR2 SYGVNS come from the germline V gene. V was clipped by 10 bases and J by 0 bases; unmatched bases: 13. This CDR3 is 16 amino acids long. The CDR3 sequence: CAISDPPGQGSYEQYF. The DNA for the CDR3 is TGTGCCATTAGTGACCCCCCGGGACAGGGCTCCTACGAGCAGTACTTC.

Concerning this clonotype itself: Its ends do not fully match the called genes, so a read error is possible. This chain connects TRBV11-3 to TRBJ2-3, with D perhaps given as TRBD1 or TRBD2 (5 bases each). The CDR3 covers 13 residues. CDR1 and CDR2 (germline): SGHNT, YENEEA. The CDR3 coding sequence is TGTGCCAGCAGCCTGGAGGACACAGATATGCATTGTTTT. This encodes CASSLEDTDMHCF. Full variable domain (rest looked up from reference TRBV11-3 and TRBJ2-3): EAGVVQSPRYKIIEKKQPVAFWCNPISGHNTLYWYLQNLGQGPELLIRYENEEAVDDSQLPKDRFSAERLKGVDSTLKIQPAELGDSAVYLCASSLEDTDMHCFGPGTRLTVL.